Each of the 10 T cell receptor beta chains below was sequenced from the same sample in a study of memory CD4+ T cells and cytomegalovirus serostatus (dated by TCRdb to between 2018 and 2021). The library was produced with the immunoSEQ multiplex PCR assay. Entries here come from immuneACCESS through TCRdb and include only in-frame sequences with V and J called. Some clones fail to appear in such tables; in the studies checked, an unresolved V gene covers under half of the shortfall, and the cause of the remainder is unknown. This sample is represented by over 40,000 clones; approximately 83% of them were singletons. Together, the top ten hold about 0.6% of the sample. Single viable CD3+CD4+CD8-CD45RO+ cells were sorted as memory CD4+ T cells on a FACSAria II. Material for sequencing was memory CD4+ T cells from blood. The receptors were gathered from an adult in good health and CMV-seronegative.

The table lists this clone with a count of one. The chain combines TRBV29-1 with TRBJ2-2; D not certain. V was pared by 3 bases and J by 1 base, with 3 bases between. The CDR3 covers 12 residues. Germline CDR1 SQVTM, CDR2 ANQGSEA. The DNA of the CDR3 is TGCAGCGTTGACGAGAACACCGGGGAGCTGTTTTTT. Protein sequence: CSVDENTGELFF.

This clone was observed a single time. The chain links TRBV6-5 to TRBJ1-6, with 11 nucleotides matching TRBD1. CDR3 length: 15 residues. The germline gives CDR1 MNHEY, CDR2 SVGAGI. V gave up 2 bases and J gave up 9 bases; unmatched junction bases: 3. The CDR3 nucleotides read TGTGCCAGCAGTTACGGACAGGGGGCAAGTTCACCCCTCCACTTT. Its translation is CASSYGQGASSPLHF.

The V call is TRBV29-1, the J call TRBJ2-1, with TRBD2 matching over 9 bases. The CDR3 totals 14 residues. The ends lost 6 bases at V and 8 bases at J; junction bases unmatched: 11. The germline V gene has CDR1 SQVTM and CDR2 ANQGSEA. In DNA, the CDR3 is TGCAGCGTGGGGCGGGGGGGGCTCATTGATGAGCAGTTCTTC. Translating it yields CSVGRGGLIDEQFF.

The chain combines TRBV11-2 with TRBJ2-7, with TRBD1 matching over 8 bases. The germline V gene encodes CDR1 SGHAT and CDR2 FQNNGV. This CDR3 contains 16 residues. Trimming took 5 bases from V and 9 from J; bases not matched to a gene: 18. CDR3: CASSPRNAGGVRGQYF. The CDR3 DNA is TGTGCCAGCAGCCCCCGAAACGCAGGGGGCGTTAGGGGGCAGTACTTC.

CDR3 in amino acids: CASSFSAGQGAYEQYF. The CDR3, as DNA: TGTGCCAGCAGTTTTTCGGCGGGACAGGGAGCCTACGAGCAGTACTTC. This chain uses TRBV28 with TRBJ2-7; 9 bases map to TRBD1. This CDR3 has 16 residues. Germline values: CDR1 MDHEN, CDR2 SYDVKM. Trimming removed 3 bases from V and 2 bases from J; junction bases left unmatched: 8.

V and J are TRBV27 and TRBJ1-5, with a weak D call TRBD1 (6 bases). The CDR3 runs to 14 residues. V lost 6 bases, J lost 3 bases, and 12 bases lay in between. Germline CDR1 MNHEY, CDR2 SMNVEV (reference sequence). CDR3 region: CASSRGQYNQPQHF. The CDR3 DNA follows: TGTGCCAGCAGCCGCGGACAGTACAATCAGCCCCAGCATTTT.

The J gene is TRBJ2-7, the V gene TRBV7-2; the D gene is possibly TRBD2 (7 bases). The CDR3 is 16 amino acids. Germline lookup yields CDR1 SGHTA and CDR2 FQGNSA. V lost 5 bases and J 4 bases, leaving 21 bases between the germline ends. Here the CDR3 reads CASSLMSGGGRYEQYF. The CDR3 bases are TGTGCCAGCAGCCTTATGTCTGGCGGGGGCCGGTACGAGCAGTACTTC.

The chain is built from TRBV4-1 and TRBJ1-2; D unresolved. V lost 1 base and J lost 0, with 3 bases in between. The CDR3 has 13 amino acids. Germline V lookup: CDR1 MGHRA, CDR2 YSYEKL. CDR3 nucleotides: TGCGCCAGCAGCCAAGGACCTAACTATGGCTACACCTTC. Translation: CASSQGPNYGYTF.

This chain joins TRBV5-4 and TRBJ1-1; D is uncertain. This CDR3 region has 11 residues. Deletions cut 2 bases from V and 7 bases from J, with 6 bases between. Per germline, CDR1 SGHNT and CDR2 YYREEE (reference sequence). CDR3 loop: CASSFGGEAFF. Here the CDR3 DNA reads TGTGCCAGCAGCTTTGGTGGTGAAGCTTTCTTT. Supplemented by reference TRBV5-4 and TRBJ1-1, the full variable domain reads ETGVTQSPTHLIKTRGQQVTLRCSSQSGHNTVSWYQQALGQGPQFIFQYYREEENGRGNFPPRFSGLQFPNYSSELNVNALELDDSALYLCASSFGGEAFFGQGTRLTVV.

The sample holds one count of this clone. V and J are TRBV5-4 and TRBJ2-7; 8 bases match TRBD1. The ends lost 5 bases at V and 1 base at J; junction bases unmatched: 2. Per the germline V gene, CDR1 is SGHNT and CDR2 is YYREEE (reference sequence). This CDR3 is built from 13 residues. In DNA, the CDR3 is TGTGCCAGCAGGGGGACAGGATCCTACGAGCAGTACTTC. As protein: CASRGTGSYEQYF.